Below, 17 T cell receptor beta chains from the same sample are listed, as sequenced in a study of OX40 agonist ivuxolimab in advanced cancers. Profiling relied on immunoSEQ multiplex PCR, and the TCRdb table lists in-frame clones only, not all of them. There are roughly 100,000 clones in the sample; over 75% occur only once, and about 4.1% lies in the top ten. The source material was CD4+ or CD8+ T cells sorted from blood, sampled in a trial of the OX40 agonist ivuxolimab. These TCRs come from an adult with an advanced solid tumor such as melanoma, head and neck, liver or kidney cancer.

This chain joins TRBV5-1 and TRBJ2-5, with 8 bases that match TRBD1. From germline, CDR1 is SGHRS and CDR2 YFSETQ. This CDR3 has 14 residues. V dropped 3 bases and J dropped 2; count of bases not matched to a gene: 3. The CDR3 DNA is TGCGCCAGCAGCTCCGGGACAGGTCAAGAGACCCAGTACTTC. Translation: CASSSGTGQETQYF.

The CDR3 nucleotides are TGTGCCAGCAGCTTACCGGAAAACACCATATATTTT. It specifies CASSLPENTIYF. V is TRBV7-2 and J is TRBJ1-3, with no clear D. CDR3 length equals 12 residues. The germline gives CDR1 SGHTA, CDR2 FQGNSA. Trimming shortened V by 2 bases and J by 6 bases, and 5 bases separated the two germline ends.

The J gene is TRBJ2-3, the V gene TRBV19; D unresolved. Per the germline V gene, CDR1 is LNHDA and CDR2 is SQIVND (reference sequence). Trimming pared 2 bases from V and 4 bases from J, leaving 1 base between. The CDR3 has 11 amino acids. The CDR3 DNA follows: TGTGCCAGTAGTATACCAGATACGCAGTATTTT. Protein sequence: CASSIPDTQYF.

This clone was counted once. The V gene is TRBV18, the J gene TRBJ2-2, with unresolved D. This CDR3 has 16 amino acids. Trimming took 2 bases from V and 2 from J, leaving 12 bases between them. CDR1 and CDR2 from the germline V gene are KGHSH and LQKENI. The CDR3 loop is CASSPLAVQNTGELFF. The CDR3 nucleotides read TGTGCCAGCTCACCATTAGCTGTACAAAACACCGGGGAGCTGTTTTTT.

The CDR3 loop is CASSSPNEQFF. CDR3 sequence (DNA): TGTGCCAGCAGCTCACCCAATGAGCAGTTCTTC. This chain connects TRBV6-6 to TRBJ2-1; the D is unclear. This CDR3 region has 11 residues. Deletions cut 6 bases from V and 6 bases from J, with 6 bases between. CDR1 is MNHNY and CDR2 is SVGAGI in the germline V gene (reference sequence).

The rearrangement joins TRBV6-6 to TRBJ2-7, with TRBD2 matching over 14 bases. The CDR3 spans 15 residues. CDR1 and CDR2 from the germline V gene are MNHNY and SVGAGI (reference sequence). The J segment lost 6 bases and the V segment lost 8 bases, leaving 9 bases of the junction unmatched. The CDR3 loop reads CASQGSGLAGAEQYF. The CDR3 DNA sequence: TGTGCCAGCCAAGGGTCGGGACTAGCGGGAGCCGAGCAGTACTTC.

The rearrangement joins TRBV2 to TRBJ2-1; no clear D gene. Germline values: CDR1 SNHLY, CDR2 FYNNEI. Trimming took off 5 bases at V and 0 bases at J, with 11 bases between the two ends. The CDR3 is made up of 15 amino acids. The DNA of the CDR3 is TGTGCCAGCAGTACTGCGGCTGACTCCTACAATGAGCAGTTCTTC. It codes for CASSTAADSYNEQFF.

The V call is TRBV2, the J call TRBJ2-5; D unclear. The CDR3 consists of 12 residues. CDR1 is SNHLY, CDR2 FYNNEI, per germline. V lost 7 bases to trimming and J lost 0 bases, with 6 bases between them. This CDR3 reads CASNLYQETQYF. For the CDR3, the DNA is TGTGCCAGCAACCTGTACCAAGAGACCCAGTACTTC.

The rearrangement uses TRBV5-6 and TRBJ1-1, with 9 bases identical to TRBD1. CDR1 is SGHDT, CDR2 YYEEEE, per germline. The CDR3 spans 14 residues. V was clipped by 5 bases and J by 0 bases; unmatched bases: 2. The CDR3 here is CASSRTGVNTEAFF. The DNA of the CDR3 is TGTGCCAGCAGTCGGACAGGGGTGAACACTGAAGCTTTCTTT.

This rearrangement joins TRBV6-6 to TRBJ2-3; perhaps TRBD1 as D (5 bases). The CDR3 sequence is 11 residues long. Trimming removed 5 bases from V and 5 bases from J, with 5 bases in between. Per the germline V gene, CDR1 is MNHNY and CDR2 is SVGAGI (reference sequence). CDR3 in amino acids: CASSQGDTQYF. The CDR3 region has the DNA TGTGCCAGCAGTCAGGGAGATACGCAGTATTTT.

The J gene is TRBJ2-7, the V gene TRBV9, with TRBD1 matching over 12 bases. J was trimmed by 7 bases and V by 0 bases; bases with no gene match: 8. Germline CDR1 SGDLS, CDR2 YYNGEE. CDR3 size: 16 residues. The CDR3 coding sequence is TGTGCCAGCAGCGTAGGTTTGGGACAGGGGGCGAGAGAGCAGTACTTC. This codes for CASSVGLGQGAREQYF.

This chain joins TRBV28 and TRBJ1-4; tentative D call: TRBD1 (6 bases). The CDR3 spans 14 residues. Between the trimmed V and J ends, which lost 7 bases and 8 bases, there was a span of 17 bases. The germline V gene has CDR1 MDHEN and CDR2 SYDVKM. The CDR3 DNA reads TGTGCCAGCATTACACAGGGATTTAGGGAAAAACTGTTTTTT. It translates to CASITQGFREKLFF.

This chain links TRBV30 with TRBJ2-5; 7 bases are shared with TRBD1. Germline trimming cut 1 base from V and 4 bases from J; bases unmatched to any gene: 3. The CDR3 loop spans 13 amino acids. Germline loops: CDR1 GTSNPN, CDR2 SVGIG (reference sequence). This CDR3 is CAWSAGQRETQYF. The DNA for the CDR3 is TGTGCCTGGAGTGCGGGACAGAGAGAGACCCAGTACTTC.

The chain links TRBV6-5 to TRBJ2-7; TRBD1 might be the D (5 bases). The CDR3 contains 12 residues. The germline CDR1 and CDR2 sequences are MNHEY and SVGAGI. V lost 5 bases, J lost 2 bases, and 7 bases lay in between. DNA for the CDR3: TGTGCCAGCAGTATGGGGCCCTACGAGCAGTACTTC. As protein: CASSMGPYEQYF.

This chain uses TRBV6-5 with TRBJ1-5; D gene uncertain. Germline V gives CDR1 MNHEY, CDR2 SVGAGI. V shed 5 bases and J shed 5 bases, with 16 bases lying between them. CDR3 size: 15 residues. CDR3 sequence reads: CASSKTSRSHQPQHF. The CDR3 bases are TGTGCCAGCAGTAAGACCTCTCGGTCCCATCAGCCCCAGCATTTT.

This chain joins TRBV19 and TRBJ2-1; perhaps TRBD1 as D (6 bases). Germline CDR1 LNHDA, CDR2 SQIVND (reference sequence). The CDR3 length is 13 residues. Deletions cut 4 bases from V and 12 bases from J, with 16 bases between. CDR3 sequence reads: CASSSYRDGRQFF. CDR3 sequence (DNA): TGTGCCAGTAGTAGTTACAGGGACGGTCGGCAGTTCTTC.

The V call is TRBV14, the J call TRBJ2-5; the D is unclear. The J call may be wrong; the DNA end is better matched by TRBJ2-7. The CDR3 consists of 15 residues. CDR1 and CDR2 (germline): SGHDN, FVKESK. Here the CDR3 DNA reads TGTGCCAGGGAATTAATCGACAAAGTAACCTACGAGCAGTACTTC. Translating gives CARELIDKVTYEQYF.